This is a list of T cell receptor beta chains from one sample in a study of shared clonotypes between healthy human individuals. Data came from immunoSEQ multiplex PCR; TCRdb stores just in-frame clones and leaves some out. This table has about 490,000 clones, 76% appearing once. Sequencing used PBMCs. These receptors all come from a middle-aged woman in good health. Some clones in this sample may be carry-over from other donors' samples. Each CDR3 is given with its conserved first and last residue. The D gene is left open where the match is weak. The size of a clone is reported for some rows only, either as once, few or many, or as a class for expanded clones.

D	length	V	J	size	DNA	CDR3
.	13	TRBV28	TRBJ1-2	.	TGTGCCAGCAGCCCCGGGGGGGGCGGAGGCTACACCTTC	CASSPGGGGGYTF
TRBD2	15	TRBV29-1	TRBJ2-1	few	TGCAGCGTTGAAGTGGGGACTAGCTCCTACAATGAGCAGTTCTTC	CSVEVGTSSYNEQFF
TRBD1	14	TRBV9	TRBJ2-5	.	TGTGCCAGCAGCCATGGACAGGGTTCAGAGACCCAGTACTTC	CASSHGQGSETQYF
TRBD1	14	TRBV11-2	TRBJ1-1	.	TGTGCCAGCAGCTTGGACAGGGTTGGCACTGAAGCTTTCTTT	CASSLDRVGTEAFF
.	13	TRBV6-1	TRBJ2-7	.	TGTGCCAGCAGTGGGACTGATAGGGACGAGCAGTACTTC	CASSGTDRDEQYF
.	16	TRBV6-6	TRBJ1-1	.	TGTGCCAGCAGTTACGGAGCTGGGGTGAAGGGAACTGAAGCTTTCTTT	CASSYGAGVKGTEAFF
TRBD1	15	TRBV5-1	TRBJ2-2	.	TGCGCCAGCAGCCAGGGACAGGGGGCGATCGGGGAGCTGTTTTTT	CASSQGQGAIGELFF
TRBD1	13	TRBV11-2	TRBJ1-2	.	TGTGCCAGCAGCAGAAACAGGGGAACTGGCTACACCTTC	CASSRNRGTGYTF
TRBD2	15	TRBV5-1	TRBJ2-5	.	TGCGCCAGCAGCTTGGCCGGGAGGCACGAAGAGACCCAGTACTTC	CASSLAGRHEETQYF
.	15	TRBV5-1	TRBJ1-4	.	TGCGCCAGCAGTGCGGCCGGGACATTGGGTGAAAAACTGTTTTTT	CASSAAGTLGEKLFF
.	11	TRBV10-3	TRBJ1-1	.	TGTGCCATCAGTGACGGGACTGAAGCTTTCTTT	CAISDGTEAFF
.	12	TRBV11-1	TRBJ2-7	.	TGTGCCAGCAGCAGACACAGCTACGAGCAGTACTTC	CASSRHSYEQYF
TRBD2	18	TRBV5-3	TRBJ2-7	.	TGTGCCAGAAGCCAGATCAGACTAGCGGGATCAACCCCCTACGAGCAGTACTTC	CARSQIRLAGSTPYEQYF
TRBD1	15	TRBV27	TRBJ1-1	once	TGTGCCAGCAGTCCCTACAGGGGAATAAGGACTGAAGCTTTCTTT	CASSPYRGIRTEAFF
.	13	TRBV6-5	TRBJ2-7	.	TGTGCCAGCAGTTACAAGGGAGCCTACGAGCAGTACTTC	CASSYKGAYEQYF
.	16	TRBV28	TRBJ1-4	.	TGTGCCAGCAGTTTACTAGGGCCGGGGATTAATGAAAAACTGTTTTTT	CASSLLGPGINEKLFF
TRBD2	15	TRBV7-2	TRBJ2-3	many	TGTGCCAGCTATCTAGCGGGTTTCCCCCCAGATACGCAGTATTTT	CASYLAGFPPDTQYF
TRBD1	15	TRBV5-1	TRBJ2-3	.	TGCGCCAGCAGCGGACGGGACAGGGGTACAGATACGCAGTATTTT	CASSGRDRGTDTQYF
.	16	TRBV4-2	TRBJ2-7	.	TGTGCCAGCAGCCAAGAAGGGGGAAATAGCGTCTACGAGCAGTACTTC	CASSQEGGNSVYEQYF
.	14	TRBV2	TRBJ1-1	few	TGTGCCAGCAGTGAAGCTGTAAAACTGGCTGGAGCTTTCTTT	CASSEAVKLAGAFF
.	14	TRBV19	TRBJ1-3	.	TGTGCCAGTACTGGACCGCTCTCTGGAAACACCATATATTTT	CASTGPLSGNTIYF
TRBD2	16	TRBV5-1	TRBJ2-1	.	TGCGCCAGCAGCTTGGTATTGGCTAGCGGGAACAATGAGCAGTTCTTC	CASSLVLASGNNEQFF
.	15	TRBV2	TRBJ2-7	.	TGTGCCAGCAGTGAGGACCGCGGGTCCCAATACGAGCAGTACTTC	CASSEDRGSQYEQYF
TRBD2	15	TRBV4-3	TRBJ2-7	few	TGCGCCAGCAGCCTTCGAGCGGGGAGCTCCTACGAGCAGTACTTC	CASSLRAGSSYEQYF
.	13	TRBV7-3	TRBJ2-3	once	TGTGCCAGCAGCCCCAATGGGGCAGATACGCAGTATTTT	CASSPNGADTQYF
TRBD2	15	TRBV10-3	TRBJ2-7	few	TGTGCCACTCGACCGGGACTAGCGGCATCCTACGAGCAGTACTTC	CATRPGLAASYEQYF
.	15	TRBV19	TRBJ1-1	.	TGTGCCATCAAGGTGGGGGGGCATATGAACACTGAAGCTTTCTTT	CAIKVGGHMNTEAFF